This T cell receptor beta chain comes out of a study of CD8 T cells in Susac syndrome. As for the study in general: Patients with Susac syndrome who were sequenced included more than 5 with active disease and 8 or 9 in remission.

The germline V gene encodes CDR1 SNHLY and CDR2 FYNNEI. CDR3 size: 14 residues. V lost 6 bases and J lost 6, with 14 bases in between. The authors reverse transcribed about 0.5 to 1 ug RNA with random hexamers. The amplification used immunoSEQ multiplex PCR on TCR beta CDR3; it spanned 54 Vbeta and 13 Jbeta. TCRdb itself ran the immunoSEQ multiplex PCR reads through MiXCR, one entry per CDR3 protein. The repertoire includes roughly 190,000 distinct CDR3 sequences, 90% to 96% of them detected once, and around 0.096% sits in the top ten. FACS was used to enrich TEMRA cells, whereas the CD8+ and CD4+ T cells were obtained by negative isolation.

Sequencing was carried out using CD4+ T cells from PBMCs. The chain employs TRBV2 and TRBJ2-2; tentative D call: TRBD1 (5 bases). This TCR was recovered from a human donor with Susac syndrome. Here the CDR3 DNA reads TGTGCCAGCAGACTCAGTCAGGGTTCCGGGGAGCTGTTTTTT. Translating it yields CASRLSQGSGELFF.